This T cell receptor (beta chain) was sequenced during a study of beta chain features in type 1 diabetes. Notes on the study in general: Insertions were fewer and deletions more numerous at VDJ junctions in type 1 diabetes patients. TCRB CDR3 length was moderately but significantly reduced in all four CD4+ subsets of Type 1 diabetes patients.

This CDR3 is built from 15 residues. Germline assignment: CDR1 SGHAT and CDR2 FQNNGV. The trim removed 1 base at V and 4 bases at J, leaving 6 bases unmatched. All of the isolated RNA was reverse transcribed, so expressed TCRB transcripts were sequenced. Read counts averaged around 3.9 million for samples of naive, central memory and regulatory T cells. Sequencing used immunoSEQ multiplex PCR; TCRdb keeps in-frame clones, though not all of them. The data contain roughly 300,000 clones, 9.3% of them singletons. Via the markers CD45RO/CCR7/CD25/CD127/CD95/CD27, stem cell-like memory, regulatory, central memory and naive CD4+ cells were sorted. Sort purity for all populations was recorded as exceeding 98%. A few counts support this clone. Its specificity is unknown. Within the sample, other DNA sequences also encode this same CDR3.

Specimen: central memory CD4+ T cells from blood. The chain combines TRBV11-2 with TRBJ2-5; the match to TRBD2 covers 7 bases. The source is a young man with type 1 diabetes. CDR3 loop: CASSLGSSGGETQYF. The CDR3 region has the DNA TGTGCCAGCAGCTTAGGAAGCTCGGGGGGAGAGACCCAGTACTTC.